The T cell receptor beta chain described here comes from a study of blood T cells in healthy people across ages. About the research overall: The capture of about one barcoded beta molecule per two T cells was achieved by template switching.

PCR was performed a second time for about 7 to 12 cycles using a sample-barcoded 5' primer and a J-beta primer mix. Each CDR3 protein gets one entry after TCRdb re-called the 5' RACE reads with MiXCR. Of some 1 million distinct CDR3 sequences in the sample, around 43% were seen once. Study-wide points: Strong correlation was found linking TCR beta diversity to naive T cell percentage.

Trimming cost V 3 bases and J 4 bases, with 13 bases left between them. Per germline, CDR1 MGHDK and CDR2 SYGVNS. This CDR3 region has 14 residues. About this clonotype: Its antigen is not known.

The sample taken for sequencing was blood. V usage is TRBV25-1 and J usage is TRBJ2-7, with D perhaps being TRBD1 or TRBD2 (5 bases each). This TCR derives from a woman aged 55 to 70 in good health. CDR3 in DNA: TGTGCCAGCAGTGACCCAGGGAGTAAGTACGAGCAGTACTTC. This encodes CASSDPGSKYEQYF.